These 14 T cell receptor beta chains were all obtained from the same sample, sequenced in a study of siplizumab effects on memory and regulatory T cells. This table comes from immunoSEQ multiplex PCR, and its TCRdb copy is limited to in-frame clones, with some not included. There are some 97,000 clones in the sample; about 91% occur only once, and about 0.15% lies in the top ten. The sequencing sample was made of CD4+ T cells sorted from blood. The receptors originated from a human donor in good health.

The chain carries TRBV6-5 and TRBJ2-3; TRBD2 aligns across 9 bases. CDR1 MNHEY and CDR2 SVGAGI come from the germline V gene. Trimming cost V 6 bases and J 2 bases; bases outside gene matches: 6. The CDR3 runs to 15 residues. CDR3 region: CASRSSGADTDTQYF. Here the CDR3 DNA reads TGTGCCAGCAGATCTAGCGGGGCCGACACAGATACGCAGTATTTT.

The chain links TRBV7-8 to TRBJ2-3; 10 nucleotides match TRBD2. CDR1 is SGHVS and CDR2 is FQNEAQ in the germline V gene. V shed 2 bases and J 6 bases; nucleotides not matched to a gene: 2. The CDR3 is made up of 14 amino acids. In DNA form, the CDR3 reads TGTGCCAGCAGCTTAAGGACTAGCGGCGATACGCAGTATTTT. Protein sequence: CASSLRTSGDTQYF.

The chain recombines TRBV27 with TRBJ1-6; D remains unclear. Deletions cut 5 bases from V and 9 bases from J, with 17 bases between. Germline-derived CDR1 and CDR2 are MNHEY and SMNVEV (reference sequence). CDR3 size: 15 residues. The CDR3 here is CASSTPTPGSSPLHF. The CDR3 region has the DNA TGTGCCAGCAGTACCCCGACCCCAGGCAGTTCACCCCTCCACTTT.

The chain joins TRBV19 to TRBJ1-4, with TRBD1 as a possible D gene (6 bases). The V and J ends lost 4 bases and 4 bases respectively, with 16 bases between them. CDR1 is LNHDA, CDR2 SQIVND, per germline (reference sequence). CDR3 size: 16 residues. The CDR3 nucleotides are TGTGCCAGTAGTACTTCTGGACGGGGGCTTAATGAAAAACTGTTTTTT. Its protein product is CASSTSGRGLNEKLFF. Supplemented by reference TRBV19 and TRBJ1-4, the full variable domain reads DGGITQSPKYLFRKEGQNVTLSCEQNLNHDAMYWYRQDPGQGLRLIYYSQIVNDFQKGDIAEGYSVSREKKESFPLTVTSAQKNPTAFYLCASSTSGRGLNEKLFFGSGTQLSVL.

The gene calls are TRBV7-2 and TRBJ1-5, with D uncertain. V lost 2 bases, J lost 8 bases, and 10 bases lay in between. Looked up from germline, CDR1 is SGHTA and CDR2 is FQGNSA. This CDR3 spans 13 amino acids. CDR3 nucleotides: TGTGCCAGCAGCTTATGGTGGGGTGAGCCCCAGCATTTT. Amino acids: CASSLWWGEPQHF.

The chain recombines TRBV11-2 with TRBJ1-6; D uncertain. The V end was cut by 1 base, the J end by 5 bases, with 9 bases between. The germline V gene has CDR1 SGHAT and CDR2 FQNNGV. CDR3 size: 15 residues. The CDR3 here is CASSLGSPDNSPLHF. DNA of the CDR3: TGTGCCAGCAGCTTAGGGTCGCCTGATAATTCACCCCTCCACTTT.

V and J are TRBV5-1 and TRBJ2-1; 12 bases align to TRBD2. Trimming took 0 bases from V and 6 from J; bases not matched to a gene: 4. Per the germline V gene, CDR1 is SGHRS and CDR2 is YFSETQ. The CDR3 is 16 residues long. The DNA for the CDR3 is TGCGCCAGCAGCTTGGCCATGACTAGCGGGGGCAATGAGCAGTTCTTC. Translation: CASSLAMTSGGNEQFF. Full variable domain (missing parts from reference TRBV5-1 and TRBJ2-1): KAGVTQTPRYLIKTRGQQVTLSCSPISGHRSVSWYQQTPGQGLQFLFEYFSETQRNKGNFPGRFSGRQFSNSRSEMNVSTLELGDSALYLCASSLAMTSGGNEQFFGPGTRLTVL.

This chain connects TRBV10-3 to TRBJ2-3; D is undetermined. The CDR3 sequence is 14 residues long. Germline V lookup: CDR1 ENHRY, CDR2 SYGVKD. The V end was cut by 2 bases, the J end by 4 bases, with 10 bases between. CDR3 sequence reads: CAISESGIADTQYF. The CDR3, as DNA: TGTGCCATCAGTGAGAGTGGAATCGCAGATACGCAGTATTTT.

The chain joins TRBV27 to TRBJ1-1, with D unclear. The germline CDR1 and CDR2 sequences are MNHEY and SMNVEV (reference sequence). V dropped 5 bases and J dropped 4 bases, with 17 bases sitting between them. The CDR3 runs to 15 residues. The CDR3 nucleotides read TGTGCCAGCAGTCTCCGGGAAACGGCCGCCACTGAAGCTTTCTTT. It is translated as CASSLRETAATEAFF.

This clone appeared once. This chain joins TRBV19 and TRBJ1-6; weak D call: TRBD1 (5 bases). Germline V gene lookup returns CDR1 LNHDA and CDR2 SQIVND (reference sequence). The CDR3 is 12 amino acids. Trimming left V 1 base short and J 17 bases short, with 12 bases between. The chain's CDR3 is CASSIADGTVHF. CDR3 nucleotide sequence: TGTGCCAGTAGTATAGCCGACGGGACCGTCCACTTT.

This sequence joins TRBV29-1 and TRBJ2-3; 11 bases match TRBD1. The CDR3 has 12 amino acids. Germline V gene lookup returns CDR1 SQVTM and CDR2 ANQGSEA. Trimming cost V 7 bases and J 5 bases; bases outside gene matches: 2. CDR3: CSDGTGGDTQYF. CDR3 bases: TGCAGCGACGGGACAGGGGGAGATACGCAGTATTTT.

As for this clone: Relative to the germline gene, one junction end is altered; a read error may explain this. The chain has TRBV9 and TRBJ1-3; D call uncertain. The CDR3 is 12 residues long. Germline V gene lookup returns CDR1 SGDLS and CDR2 YYNGEE. CDR3 amino acids: CASSVDGSTIYF. In DNA form, the CDR3 reads TGTGCCAGCAGCGTAGACGGAAGCACCATATATTTT.

The gene calls are TRBV7-9 and TRBJ2-7; a possible D gene is TRBD2 (6 bases). Germline loops: CDR1 SEHNR, CDR2 FQNEAQ (reference sequence). Between the trimmed V and J ends, which lost 6 bases and 0 bases, there was a span of 12 bases. CDR3 length: 14 amino acids. The CDR3 loop reads CASRSGSHSYEQYF. CDR3 sequence (DNA): TGTGCCAGCAGGAGCGGGTCCCACTCCTACGAGCAGTACTTC.

This sequence joins TRBV5-6 and TRBJ1-5; 8 bases map to TRBD1. The V gene end was trimmed by 3 bases and the J gene end by 5 bases; junction bases not matched to a gene: 7. This CDR3 has 15 residues. Germline CDR1 is SGHDT and CDR2 is YYEEEE. The CDR3 protein is CASSSGTGRYQPQHF. The DNA of the CDR3 is TGTGCCAGCAGCTCCGGGACAGGCAGGTATCAGCCCCAGCATTTT.